These 3 T cell receptor beta chains were sequenced from one sample in a study of T-cell reconstitution after alpha-beta-depleted transplantation in children. The library targeted TCRbeta and was prepared with unique molecular identifiers. TCRdb re-derived calls from the PCR reads in MiXCR, one entry per CDR3 protein. The sample includes over 150,000 distinct CDR3 sequences, 6.6% of them seen just once. The source material was PBMCs, sampled before TCRalphabeta/CD19-depleted stem cell transplant. The source is a boy aged 2 to 10 with acute lymphoblastic leukemia, due to receive a stem cell transplant.

The V call is TRBV6-2 or TRBV6-3, the J call TRBJ2-2; D might be TRBD1 (5 bases). Trimming took 2 bases from V and 5 from J, leaving 12 bases between them. This CDR3 is built from 15 residues. Per the germline V gene, CDR1 is MNHEY and CDR2 is SVGEGT. The CDR3 loop reads CASSYVTGRTGELFF. The CDR3 DNA reads as TGTGCCAGCAGTTACGTCACAGGAAGGACCGGGGAGCTGTTTTTT.

Ten or more counts support this clonotype. The gene calls are TRBV15 and TRBJ2-3; D might be TRBD1 (5 bases). The CDR3 loop spans 17 amino acids. V was trimmed by 0 bases and J by 4 bases, leaving 17 bases between them. Germline assignment: CDR1 LNHNV and CDR2 YYDKDF (reference sequence). The CDR3 reads CATSRDGRGAVADTQYF. CDR3 nucleotide sequence: TGTGCCACCAGCAGAGATGGTAGGGGCGCAGTCGCAGATACGCAGTATTTT.

There are many counts of this clonotype. The chain combines TRBV5-1 with TRBJ2-7; no clear D. Between the trimmed V and J ends, which lost 0 bases and 5 bases, there was a span of 6 bases. The CDR3 spans 12 residues. Germline V gene sequence: CDR1 SGHRS, CDR2 YFSETQ. The CDR3 sequence is CASSLEADEQYF. CDR3 in DNA: TGCGCCAGCAGCTTGGAAGCAGACGAGCAGTACTTC.